The subject of this entry is one T cell receptor (beta chain). The CDR3 runs to 14 residues. Trimming stripped 5 bases from V and 3 bases from J, with 14 bases between. CDR1 is MNHEY, CDR2 SMNVEV, per germline (reference sequence). This sample is drawn from a study of blood T cell repertoires in COVID-19. Some clones are missing from TCRdb's copy, which holds only in-frame ones; the method was immunoSEQ multiplex PCR. The sample holds over 300,000 clones, approximately 90% seen once. The origin of this receptor is a woman aged 25 to 39 with acute COVID-19. Sequencing input: PBMCs or T cells enriched from blood (not recorded which). V gene TRBV27 combines with J gene TRBJ2-7, with D possibly being TRBD1 (6 bases). Written as DNA, the CDR3 is TGTGCCAGCAGTCTACAGGGTGGGGGCTACGAGCAGTACTTC. This gives the protein CASSLQGGGYEQYF.